The source of this T cell receptor beta chain is a study of radiation and T cells in renal cell carcinoma. This clone showed up just once. Its antigen is as yet unknown. Sequencing was performed with immunoSEQ multiplex PCR; in TCRdb, only in-frame clones are kept and a portion is missing. The sample lists more than 11,000 clones; around 57% were seen once. The sample's treatment: treatment-naive control, cytoreductive nephrectomy. Treatment-naive patients without radiation supplied the control tumors at nephrectomy. The patient's renal cell carcinoma had clear cell pathology. The CDR3 runs to 11 residues. Germline V lookup: CDR1 MNHNS, CDR2 SASEGT. The V end lost 3 bases, the J end lost 7 bases, and 7 bases lay between the germline ends. Overall study findings and caveats: Top 100 clonotypes averaged around 50% in irradiated versus about 40% in nephrectomy-only tumors. Dominant CDR3 motifs occupied more repertoire in irradiated than control tumors.

The TCR originated in a man in his fifties with renal cell carcinoma. This specimen was tumor tissue, taken from a patient whose treatment was nephrectomy without radiotherapy. The rearrangement links TRBV6-1 to TRBJ2-7; D is ambiguous. The CDR3 protein is CASSDASEQYF. Written as DNA, the CDR3 is TGTGCCAGCAGTGACGCTTCGGAGCAGTACTTC.